One sample yielded the 19 T cell receptor beta chains listed below, sequenced in a study of blood T cell repertoires in COVID-19. Repertoires were generated with immunoSEQ multiplex PCR, while TCRdb's copy carries only in-frame clones and drops some. The table shows hundreds of thousands of clones, with 70% to 90% occurring only once. What was sequenced was peripheral blood. All receptors derive from an older man with acute or convalescent COVID-19.

This rearrangement joins TRBV3-1 (or the pseudogene TRBV3-2) to TRBJ2-1; 7 nucleotides match TRBD2. Germline V gives CDR1 LGHDT, CDR2 YNNKEL (reference sequence). J gave up 6 bases and V 0 bases, and 8 bases lay outside the gene matches. CDR3 length: 16 amino acids. This CDR3 reads CASSQEGRGVVNEQFF. CDR3 in DNA: TGTGCCAGCAGCCAAGAGGGACGGGGGGTGGTCAATGAGCAGTTCTTC.

About this clone itself: Other DNA sequences of this sample code for an identical CDR3. This chain connects TRBV2 to TRBJ2-5; 14 bases match TRBD2. Unmatched junction bases numbered 7, after V lost 6 bases and J lost 4 bases. CDR3 length: 16 amino acids. Looked up from germline, CDR1 is SNHLY and CDR2 is FYNNEI. The CDR3 region is CASSAGLAGGRETQYF. The CDR3 nucleotides are TGTGCCAGCAGCGCCGGACTAGCGGGAGGTCGAGAGACCCAGTACTTC.

This chain uses TRBV28 with TRBJ1-6; 7 bases align to TRBD1. V dropped 5 bases and J dropped 9; count of bases not matched to a gene: 13. In germline, CDR1 is MDHEN, CDR2 SYDVKM. The CDR3 extends over 16 amino acids. The CDR3 DNA is TGTGCCAGCAGTCCAGGGGGTGGGGGGCTTGGTTCACCCCTCCACTTT. It is translated as CASSPGGGGLGSPLHF.

The chain couples TRBV3-1 (or the pseudogene TRBV3-2) to TRBJ2-1, with 12 positions matching TRBD2. Germline-derived CDR1 and CDR2 are LGHDT and YNNKEL (reference sequence). J gave up 7 bases and V 4 bases, and 17 bases lay outside the gene matches. This CDR3 contains 19 residues. The DNA of the CDR3 is TGTGCCAGCAGCCCGCCCCTACCTAGCGGGAGGGCGCGGGGGAATGAGCAGTTCTTC. As protein: CASSPPLPSGRARGNEQFF.

The chain employs TRBV9 and TRBJ2-2; 8 positions agree with TRBD2. The CDR3 has 16 residues. Germline trimming cut 0 bases from V and 7 bases from J; bases unmatched to any gene: 8. In germline, CDR1 is SGDLS, CDR2 YYNGEE. Here the CDR3 DNA reads TGTGCCAGCAGCGTAGGGGCCGGGACTAGAGGCGGGGAGCTGTTTTTT. Its translation: CASSVGAGTRGGELFF.

This sequence joins TRBV18 and TRBJ1-4; 8 bases align to TRBD1. The CDR3 runs 14 residues. CDR1 is KGHSH, CDR2 LQKENI, per germline. Trimming cost V 3 bases and J 7 bases; bases outside gene matches: 4. The DNA for the CDR3 is TGTGCCAGCTCACCGGACAGGGCGAGTGAAAAACTGTTTTTT. The encoded protein is CASSPDRASEKLFF.

The rearrangement uses TRBV4-1 and TRBJ2-7; a weak D match, TRBD1 (5 bases). Germline V gives CDR1 MGHRA, CDR2 YSYEKL. This CDR3 region has 13 residues. Trimming pared 0 bases from V and 3 bases from J, leaving 6 bases between. CDR3 in DNA: TGCGCCAGCAGCCAAGACCAGGGCTACGAGCAGTACTTC. Its protein is CASSQDQGYEQYF.

This sequence joins TRBV28 and TRBJ2-5; 9 nucleotides line up with TRBD2. V was pared by 7 bases and J by 6 bases, with 12 bases of the junction left unmatched. This CDR3 spans 15 amino acids. The germline V gene encodes CDR1 MDHEN and CDR2 SYDVKM. The CDR3 loop reads CASNDAGTSFQTQYF. CDR3 DNA sequence: TGTGCCAGCAACGACGCCGGGACTAGCTTCCAGACCCAGTACTTC.

The V gene is TRBV5-6, the J gene TRBJ2-5; maybe TRBD1 (6 bases). Trimming removed 4 bases from V and 4 bases from J, with 14 bases in between. The CDR3 has 14 residues. Germline V gene lookup returns CDR1 SGHDT and CDR2 YYEEEE. The CDR3 loop reads CASSRDRYGETQYF. The CDR3 DNA reads as TGTGCCAGCAGCCGCGACAGGTATGGAGAGACCCAGTACTTC.

The chain carries TRBV19 and TRBJ1-3; possibly TRBD1 for D (6 bases). Germline V gives CDR1 LNHDA, CDR2 SQIVND (reference sequence). The CDR3 has 16 residues. Trimming left V 6 bases short and J 2 bases short, with 17 bases between. CDR3 protein: CASSRQVSAPGNTIYF. The CDR3 nucleotides are TGTGCCAGTAGCAGACAGGTTTCGGCGCCTGGAAACACCATATATTTT.

This clone was observed a handful of times. The V call is TRBV18, the J call TRBJ1-5, with D possibly being TRBD1 (5 bases). Germline lookup yields CDR1 KGHSH and CDR2 LQKENI. V lost 6 bases and J lost 7, with 16 bases in between. The CDR3 is made up of 14 amino acids. The CDR3 DNA is TGTGCCAGCTCCCTACTGGGGGGAAGACAGCCCCAGCATTTT. Translation gives CASSLLGGRQPQHF.

The V call is TRBV25-1, the J call TRBJ1-2; 7 bases align to TRBD1. CDR3 length: 14 amino acids. In germline, CDR1 is MGHDK, CDR2 SYGVNS. Trimming took 4 bases from V and 4 from J; bases not matched to a gene: 6. The CDR3 region has the DNA TGTGCCAGCAGTGGAAGGGGGCCGGGCTATGGCTACACCTTC. It specifies CASSGRGPGYGYTF.

J is TRBJ1-1 and V is TRBV5-4; 9 bases agree with TRBD1. Germline CDR1 SGHNT, CDR2 YYREEE (reference sequence). The CDR3 runs 13 residues. Trimming cost V 5 bases and J 3 bases; bases outside gene matches: 2. CDR3 in amino acids: CASRQGADTEAFF. CDR3 nucleotide sequence: TGTGCCAGCAGACAGGGGGCTGACACTGAAGCTTTCTTT.

The rearrangement joins TRBV12-3 or TRBV12-4 to TRBJ1-5; D remains unclear. CDR3 size: 13 residues. V was trimmed by 3 bases and J by 9 bases, leaving 12 bases between them. The CDR3 protein is CASSFSGSGPQHF. The CDR3 DNA reads as TGTGCCAGCAGTTTTTCGGGGTCAGGGCCCCAGCATTTT.

This sequence joins TRBV24-1 and TRBJ2-1; D may be TRBD1 (6 bases). V was clipped by 3 bases and J by 9 bases, with 17 bases between them. The germline V gene encodes CDR1 KGHDR and CDR2 SFDVKD. The CDR3 has 15 residues. CDR3 in amino acids: CATSDERAGVGEQFF. In nucleotides, the CDR3 is TGTGCCACCAGTGATGAACGGGCAGGGGTCGGTGAGCAGTTCTTC.

The chain uses TRBV9 and TRBJ1-1, with a tentative D call TRBD1 (5 bases). Per germline, CDR1 SGDLS and CDR2 YYNGEE. Trimming left V 3 bases short and J 5 bases short, with 17 bases between. This CDR3 region has 15 residues. The DNA for the CDR3 is TGTGCCAGCAGCGCAGCCGCAGGGTCATGGACTGAAGCTTTCTTT. Amino acid sequence: CASSAAAGSWTEAFF.

The chain links TRBV27 to TRBJ1-1, with TRBD1 identical over 8 bases. Trimming took 5 bases from V and 0 from J; bases not matched to a gene: 5. CDR3 size: 15 residues. Germline V gene lookup returns CDR1 MNHEY and CDR2 SMNVEV (reference sequence). CDR3 DNA: TGTGCCAGCAGTCACTGGGACAGGATGAACACTGAAGCTTTCTTT. Protein product: CASSHWDRMNTEAFF.

The rearrangement uses TRBV7-5 and TRBJ1-1; the table's D call, TRBD1, has no DNA check behind it. TRBV7-5 is given as a pseudogene. This CDR3 has 15 residues. CDR3 region: CARSRLRGLSTEAFF. CDR3 nucleotide sequence: TGTGCCAGAAGCCGGCTCAGGGGGCTAAGCACTGAAGCTTTCTTT.

The J gene is TRBJ1-5, the V gene TRBV6-5, with TRBD1 as a possible D gene (6 bases). V lost 6 bases to trimming and J lost 6 bases, with 15 bases between them. The CDR3 is 14 amino acids. Germline lookup yields CDR1 MNHEY and CDR2 SVGAGI. CDR3 in amino acids: CASSPGGAGQPQHF. The CDR3 DNA is TGTGCCAGCAGCCCCGGGGGGGCCGGTCAGCCCCAGCATTTT.